This passage covers 12 T cell receptor beta chains from one sample sequenced in a study of response to subunit inactivated influenza vaccine. TCRdb fed the RT-PCR reads into MiXCR, producing one record per CDR3 protein. The sample has about 700,000 distinct CDR3 sequences, over 11% seen once. The specimen was PBMCs from blood, collected approximately 15 days before vaccination. The receptors here all came from a man aged 50 or older who received an inactivated influenza vaccine.

This chain uses TRBV5-1 with TRBJ2-1; D assignment may be TRBD1 or TRBD2 (6 bases each). The V end lost 3 bases, the J end lost 1 base, and 17 bases lay between the germline ends. The CDR3 loop spans 17 amino acids. Germline V CDR1 and CDR2: SGHRS, YFSETQ. CDR3 DNA: TGCGCCAGCAGCTCCCCGGGGGCAGGAGGGTCCTACAATGAGCAGTTCTTC. As protein: CASSSPGAGGSYNEQFF.

The rearrangement uses TRBV12-3 or TRBV12-4 and TRBJ2-7, with 8 bases that match TRBD1. J gave up 3 bases and V 5 bases, and 12 bases lay outside the gene matches. This CDR3 has 16 residues. Here the CDR3 DNA reads TGTGCCAGCAGTAAACGATCCGGGACAGGAGACTACGAGCAGTACTTC. Amino acid sequence: CASSKRSGTGDYEQYF.

This clonotype has more than one count but fewer than ten. CDR3 protein: CASKSQGVNTGELFF. CDR3 bases: TGTGCCAGCAAGAGCCAGGGGGTGAACACCGGGGAGCTGTTTTTT. The chain recombines TRBV27 with TRBJ2-2; 7 bases line up with TRBD1. The CDR3 consists of 15 residues. Germline CDR1 and CDR2: MNHEY and SMNVEV (reference sequence). Unmatched junction bases numbered 6, after V lost 7 bases and J lost 1 base.

In its sample, this clonotype was seen once. The chain employs TRBV19 and TRBJ2-2; possibly TRBD1 for D (6 bases). Germline V lookup: CDR1 LNHDA, CDR2 SQIVND (reference sequence). Trimming removed 6 bases at V and 1 base at J, with 9 bases between. The CDR3 is 14 amino acids. For the CDR3, the DNA is TGTGCCAGTAGAACGGACAGGAACACCGGGGAGCTGTTTTTT. Amino acid sequence: CASRTDRNTGELFF.

The chain has TRBV29-1 and TRBJ2-3, with D possibly being TRBD2 (5 bases). Trimming pared 1 base from V and 5 bases from J, leaving 16 bases between. Germline values: CDR1 SQVTM, CDR2 ANQGSEA. The CDR3 runs to 15 residues. CDR3 in amino acids: CSVEGIGLAGDTQYF. In DNA, the CDR3 is TGCAGCGTTGAAGGTATTGGTCTTGCGGGAGATACGCAGTATTTT.

At least ten counts were recorded for this clonotype. This sequence joins TRBV15 and TRBJ1-2; D is uncertain. The V and J ends lost 0 bases and 3 bases respectively, with 8 bases between them. Looked up from germline, CDR1 is LNHNV and CDR2 is YYDKDF (reference sequence). The CDR3 totals 14 residues. CDR3 nucleotides: TGTGCCACCAGCAGAGATCCCGGGGACTATGGCTACACCTTC. This sequence encodes CATSRDPGDYGYTF.

This clonotype occurred a few times. V usage is TRBV6-2 or TRBV6-3 and J usage is TRBJ2-1; 12 bases agree with TRBD1. The CDR3 sequence is 17 residues long. CDR1 and CDR2 (germline): MNHEY, SVGEGT. J was trimmed by 4 bases and V by 2 bases; bases with no gene match: 6. The CDR3 spells CASSYDRDRGLYNEQFF. The DNA for the CDR3 is TGTGCCAGCAGTTACGATAGGGACAGGGGGCTGTACAATGAGCAGTTCTTC.

This chain connects TRBV11-2 to TRBJ2-3, with TRBD2 matching 12 bases. The germline V gene encodes CDR1 SGHAT and CDR2 FQNNGV. The V and J ends lost 5 bases and 2 bases, in that order; junction bases with no gene match: 14. This CDR3 spans 19 amino acids. The CDR3 DNA sequence: TGTGCCAGCAGCCAGTTCCTAGCGGGGGGGCCTAGTTCCACAGATACGCAGTATTTT. It encodes CASSQFLAGGPSSTDTQYF.

The chain combines TRBV19 with TRBJ2-6; D perhaps matches TRBD1 (6 bases). The germline V gene encodes CDR1 LNHDA and CDR2 SQIVND (reference sequence). This CDR3 contains 18 residues. Deletions cut 6 bases from V and 0 bases from J, with 18 bases between. The CDR3 is CASSPDSRGSSGANVLTF. As DNA, the CDR3 is TGTGCCAGTAGCCCTGATAGCAGGGGTAGCTCTGGGGCCAACGTCCTGACTTTC.

The V gene is TRBV20-1, the J gene TRBJ2-2; D is undetermined. The CDR3 runs to 14 residues. Germline values: CDR1 DFQATT, CDR2 SNEGSKA (reference sequence). Trimming removed 5 bases at V and 0 bases at J, with 10 bases between. The CDR3 sequence: CSARSASNTGELFF. Here the CDR3 DNA reads TGCAGTGCTCGGTCAGCTTCGAACACCGGGGAGCTGTTTTTT.

This chain joins TRBV12-3 or TRBV12-4 and TRBJ2-3; D is uncertain. The CDR3 totals 14 residues. The germline V and J ends were trimmed by 1 base and 5 bases, with 10 bases remaining between them. In DNA, the CDR3 is TGTGCCAGCAGTTTAGGACTCGACGGAGATACGCAGTATTTT. It specifies CASSLGLDGDTQYF.

J is TRBJ2-4 and V is TRBV28, with TRBD1 matching over 9 bases. V shed 7 bases, J shed 1 base, and the junction held 8 bases outside the gene matches. Germline V gene sequence: CDR1 MDHEN, CDR2 SYDVKM. The CDR3 runs 16 residues. The CDR3 nucleotides are TGTGCCAGCAATAGCCGGGACAGGGCGGCCAAAAACATTCAGTACTTC. This encodes CASNSRDRAAKNIQYF.